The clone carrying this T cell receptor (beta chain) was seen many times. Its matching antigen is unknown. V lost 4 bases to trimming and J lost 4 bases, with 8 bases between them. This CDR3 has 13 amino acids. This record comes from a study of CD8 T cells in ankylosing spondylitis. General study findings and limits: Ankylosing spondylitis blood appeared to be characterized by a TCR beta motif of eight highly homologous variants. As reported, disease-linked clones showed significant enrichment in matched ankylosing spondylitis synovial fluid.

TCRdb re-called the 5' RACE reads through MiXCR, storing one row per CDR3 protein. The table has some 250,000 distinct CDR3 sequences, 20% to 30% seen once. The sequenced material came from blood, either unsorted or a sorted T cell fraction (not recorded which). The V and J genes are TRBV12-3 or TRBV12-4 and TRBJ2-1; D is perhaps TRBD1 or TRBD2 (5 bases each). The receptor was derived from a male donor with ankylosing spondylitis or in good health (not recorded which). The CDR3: CASSWDGYNEQFF. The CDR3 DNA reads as TGTGCCAGCAGTTGGGACGGGTACAATGAGCAGTTCTTC.